This entry lists 9 T cell receptor beta chains sequenced from one sample in a study of blood T cell repertoires in COVID-19. Generated by immunoSEQ multiplex PCR, the TCRdb table keeps only in-frame clones and is missing some. The table shows thousands of clones, with around 88% occurring only once. The sequencing sample was made of peripheral blood. The source of these receptors is a woman aged 60-75 years with active COVID-19.

This chain joins TRBV19 and TRBJ1-5, with TRBD1 identical over 8 bases. With V trimmed by 5 bases and J by 3 bases, 12 bases remained unmatched. Per germline, CDR1 LNHDA and CDR2 SQIVND (reference sequence). This CDR3 is 17 amino acids long. The CDR3 protein is CASSAKTGAFSNQPQHF. DNA of the CDR3: TGTGCCAGTAGTGCTAAGACAGGGGCGTTTTCCAATCAGCCCCAGCATTTT.

The chain has TRBV19 and TRBJ1-1, with D possibly matching TRBD1 (6 bases). CDR3 length equals 14 residues. Trimming removed 5 bases at V and 0 bases at J, with 10 bases between. The germline V gene encodes CDR1 LNHDA and CDR2 SQIVND (reference sequence). CDR3: CASSPGGLNTEAFF. The CDR3 bases are TGTGCCAGTAGTCCGGGGGGCCTGAACACTGAAGCTTTCTTT.

The chain couples TRBV19 to TRBJ2-5; 7 bases align to TRBD1. This CDR3 has 14 amino acids. The germline V gene has CDR1 LNHDA and CDR2 SQIVND (reference sequence). Trimming took 2 bases from V and 10 from J; bases not matched to a gene: 10. DNA of the CDR3: TGTGCCAGTAGTATAACAGGGGCCCTCGGGGACCAGTACTTC. Translated: CASSITGALGDQYF.

The chain employs TRBV7-2 and TRBJ2-1; 13 bases align to TRBD2. This CDR3 is 17 amino acids long. V was pared by 6 bases and J by 0 bases, with 5 bases of the junction left unmatched. The germline CDR1 and CDR2 sequences are SGHTA and FQGNSA. The CDR3 DNA sequence: TGTGCCAGCAGTTTGACTAGCGGGGGGACCTCCTACAATGAGCAGTTCTTC. Translated: CASSLTSGGTSYNEQFF.

The rearrangement links TRBV29-1 to TRBJ2-3; TRBD2 matches at 7 bases. Germline CDR1 and CDR2: SQVTM and ANQGSEA. The CDR3 consists of 12 residues. The V and J ends lost 7 bases and 2 bases, in that order; junction bases with no gene match: 3. CDR3 nucleotides: TGCAGCGGAGCGGGGAACACAGATACGCAGTATTTT. Protein sequence: CSGAGNTDTQYF.

This clone turned up a few times. The gene calls are TRBV5-8 and TRBJ2-1, with D maybe TRBD2 (5 bases). CDR1 is SGHTS and CDR2 is YDEGEE in the germline V gene. V was clipped by 2 bases and J by 0 bases, with 9 bases between them. The CDR3 consists of 15 residues. The CDR3 DNA reads as TGTGCCAGCAGCTTTCGGGGAAGCTCCTACAATGAGCAGTTCTTC. Encoded protein: CASSFRGSSYNEQFF.

The chain uses TRBV6-2 or TRBV6-3 and TRBJ1-2; D remains ambiguous. The germline gives CDR1 MNHEY, CDR2 SVGEGT. The CDR3 runs 13 residues. V was trimmed by 2 bases and J by 3 bases, leaving 7 bases between them. This CDR3 is CASSYVRYYGYTF. For the CDR3, the DNA is TGTGCCAGCAGTTACGTTCGTTACTATGGCTACACCTTC.

J is TRBJ1-1 and V is TRBV5-4; D gene unclear. The V and J ends lost 4 bases and 1 base respectively, with 11 bases between them. This CDR3 comprises 14 residues. The germline gives CDR1 SGHNT, CDR2 YYREEE (reference sequence). CDR3 sequence reads: CASSLSSSNTEAFF. CDR3 in DNA: TGTGCCAGCAGCCTTTCGTCCTCGAACACTGAAGCTTTCTTT. Based on the CDR3 plus reference TRBV5-4 and TRBJ1-1, the full variable domain is ETGVTQSPTHLIKTRGQQVTLRCSSQSGHNTVSWYQQALGQGPQFIFQYYREEENGRGNFPPRFSGLQFPNYSSELNVNALELDDSALYLCASSLSSSNTEAFFGQGTRLTVV.

This chain joins TRBV7-2 and TRBJ2-2; D is uncertain. CDR3 size: 14 residues. V was clipped by 6 bases and J by 2 bases, with 10 bases between them. Germline-derived CDR1 and CDR2 are SGHTA and FQGNSA. The CDR3 here is CASRGPINTGELFF. CDR3 bases: TGTGCCAGCAGGGGCCCCATCAACACCGGGGAGCTGTTTTTT.